Many counts were recorded for the clone carrying this T cell receptor (beta chain). This specimen belongs to a study of T cells in Graves' hyperthyroidism and ophthalmopathy. Study-wide background: The blood sample was taken at first diagnosis, before treatment began.

There were TCR beta CDR3 regions amplified from RNA transcripts. HTBI primers were employed in a first-round RT-PCR of the TCR CDR3. TCRdb processed the multiplex PCR reads anew with MiXCR; each CDR3 protein has one entry. There are approximately 490,000 distinct CDR3 sequences in the sample; 22% occur only once, and 45% to 55% lies in the top ten. Disease duration was under 3 months in the ophthalmopathy patients, who also had a Clinical Activity Score of at least 3 and a NOSPECS grade of at least 4. Patients having uncontrolled infection, another autoimmune disease, pregnancy or lactation were not included. PBMCs came from 8.5 to 10 ml fresh peripheral blood. There are 13 residues in the CDR3. V was trimmed by 1 base and J by 7 bases, leaving 10 bases between them.

Sequencing was performed on blood. This TCR was recovered from a woman in her 70s with Graves' ophthalmopathy. V usage is TRBV12-3 or TRBV12-4 and J usage is TRBJ1-1, with D unclear. Written as DNA, the CDR3 is TGTGCCAGCAGTTTAGGAAATTTTGTTGAAGCTTTCTTT. It is translated as CASSLGNFVEAFF.